This is a list of T cell receptor beta chains from one sample in a study of OX40 agonist ivuxolimab in advanced cancers. Data came from immunoSEQ multiplex PCR; TCRdb stores just in-frame clones and leaves some out. The table records over 70,000 clones, about 83% of them present only once. Material: CD4+ or CD8+ T cells sorted from blood, obtained in a trial of the OX40 agonist ivuxolimab. The receptors shown here come from an adult with an advanced solid tumor such as melanoma, head and neck, liver or kidney cancer. Both conserved end residues are part of each CDR3. The D gene is left open where the match is weak. Only part of the rows carry a size: once, few, many, or a class if the clone is expanded.

size: -
V: TRBV5-6
J: TRBJ1-6
D: -
CDR3: CASSLGWRNNSPLHF
DNA: TGTGCCAGCAGCTTGGGGTGGCGAAATAATTCACCCCTCCACTTT

size: -
V: TRBV5-5
J: TRBJ1-2
D: -
CDR3: CASSYPSGYTF
DNA: TGTGCCAGCAGCTATCCTAGTGGCTACACCTTC

size: -
V: TRBV4-1
J: TRBJ1-1
D: -
CDR3: CASSQARADVTEAFF
DNA: TGCGCCAGCAGCCAAGCTCGGGCGGACGTAACTGAAGCTTTCTTT

size: -
V: TRBV5-1
J: TRBJ2-3
D: -
CDR3: CASSLTGWGTDTQYF
DNA: TGCGCCAGCAGCTTAACAGGGTGGGGCACAGATACGCAGTATTTT

size: few
V: TRBV28
J: TRBJ1-1
D: -
CDR3: CASEPGGGWNTEAFF
DNA: TGTGCCAGCGAACCGGGAGGGGGGTGGAACACTGAAGCTTTCTTT

size: once
V: TRBV11-1
J: TRBJ1-1
D: -
CDR3: CASSNRGSLAFF
DNA: TGTGCCAGCAGCAATAGGGGCAGTCTCGCTTTCTTT

size: -
V: TRBV27
J: TRBJ2-5
D: TRBD1
CDR3: CASSFTAGGWGSQETQYF
DNA: TGTGCCAGCAGTTTCACGGCAGGGGGTTGGGGGAGCCAAGAGACCCAGTACTTC

size: -
V: TRBV9
J: TRBJ1-6
D: -
CDR3: CASSVGSSPLHF
DNA: TGTGCCAGCAGCGTAGGGTCTTCACCCCTCCACTTT

size: -
V: TRBV5-4
J: TRBJ2-2
D: TRBD2
CDR3: CASSLGGLAGATGELFF
DNA: TGTGCCAGCAGCTTGGGGGGACTAGCGGGAGCCACCGGGGAGCTGTTTTTT

size: -
V: TRBV6-5
J: TRBJ1-5
D: -
CDR3: CASTEGNQPQHF
DNA: TGTGCCAGCACGGAGGGCAATCAGCCCCAGCATTTT

size: -
V: TRBV7-2
J: TRBJ2-1
D: TRBD2
CDR3: CASSQAGTSLKEQFF
DNA: TGTGCCAGCAGCCAAGCCGGGACTAGCTTGAAAGAGCAGTTCTTC

size: once
V: TRBV27
J: TRBJ2-3
D: TRBD2
CDR3: CASSSQGVGRPLTDTQYF
DNA: TGTGCCAGCAGTTCCCAGGGAGTCGGGAGGCCTTTAACAGATACGCAGTATTTT

size: -
V: TRBV30
J: TRBJ2-5
D: -
CDR3: CAWSEGSQETQYF
DNA: TGTGCCTGGAGTGAGGGATCACAAGAGACCCAGTACTTC

size: once
V: TRBV7-9
J: TRBJ2-3
D: TRBD2
CDR3: CASSLDSSGIDTQYF
DNA: TGTGCCAGCAGCTTAGATTCTAGCGGGATTGATACGCAGTATTTT